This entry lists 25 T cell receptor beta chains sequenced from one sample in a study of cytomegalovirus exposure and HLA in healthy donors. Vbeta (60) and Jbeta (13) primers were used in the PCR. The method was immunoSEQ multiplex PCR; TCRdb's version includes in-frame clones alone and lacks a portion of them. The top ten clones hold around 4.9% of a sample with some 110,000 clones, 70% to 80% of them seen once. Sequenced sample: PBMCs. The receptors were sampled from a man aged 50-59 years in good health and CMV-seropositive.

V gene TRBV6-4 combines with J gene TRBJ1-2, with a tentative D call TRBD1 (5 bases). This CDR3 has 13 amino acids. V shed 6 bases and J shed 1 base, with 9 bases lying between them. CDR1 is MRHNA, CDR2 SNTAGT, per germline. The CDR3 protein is CASSPGINYGYTF. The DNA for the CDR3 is TGTGCCAGCAGCCCAGGGATTAACTATGGCTACACCTTC.

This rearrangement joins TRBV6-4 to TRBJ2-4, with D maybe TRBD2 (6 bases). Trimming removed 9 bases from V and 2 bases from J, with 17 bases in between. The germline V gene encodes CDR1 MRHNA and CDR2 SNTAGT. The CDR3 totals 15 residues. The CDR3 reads CASRRREVTKNIQYF. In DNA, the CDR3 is TGTGCCAGTCGGCGGCGGGAAGTAACCAAAAACATTCAGTACTTC.

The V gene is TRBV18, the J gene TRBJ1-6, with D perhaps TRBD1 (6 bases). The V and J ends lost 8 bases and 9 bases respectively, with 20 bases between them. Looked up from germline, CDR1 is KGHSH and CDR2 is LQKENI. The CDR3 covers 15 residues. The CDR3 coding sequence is TGTGCCAGCACCCCGACAGGCCCTCCGGTTTCACCCCTCCACTTT. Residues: CASTPTGPPVSPLHF.

The CDR3 protein is CATQRQYYGYTF. CDR3 coding DNA: TGTGCCACCCAGAGACAGTACTATGGCTACACCTTC. The chain joins TRBV6-1 to TRBJ1-2, with D possibly matching TRBD1 (5 bases). Germline V gives CDR1 MNHNS, CDR2 SASEGT. V shed 10 bases and J shed 3 bases, with 12 bases lying between them. The CDR3 length is 12 residues.

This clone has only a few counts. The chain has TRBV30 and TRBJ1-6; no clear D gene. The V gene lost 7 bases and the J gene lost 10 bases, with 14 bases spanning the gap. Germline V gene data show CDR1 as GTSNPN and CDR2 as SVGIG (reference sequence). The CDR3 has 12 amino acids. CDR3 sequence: CASGGSESPLHF. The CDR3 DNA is TGTGCCTCGGGAGGCAGCGAGTCACCCCTCCACTTT.

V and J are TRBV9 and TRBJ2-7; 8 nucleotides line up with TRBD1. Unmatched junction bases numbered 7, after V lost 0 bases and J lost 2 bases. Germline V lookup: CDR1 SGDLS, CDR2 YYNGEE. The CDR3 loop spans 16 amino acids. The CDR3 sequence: CASSVAPQGATYEQYF. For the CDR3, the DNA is TGTGCCAGCAGCGTAGCTCCTCAGGGGGCCACCTACGAGCAGTACTTC.

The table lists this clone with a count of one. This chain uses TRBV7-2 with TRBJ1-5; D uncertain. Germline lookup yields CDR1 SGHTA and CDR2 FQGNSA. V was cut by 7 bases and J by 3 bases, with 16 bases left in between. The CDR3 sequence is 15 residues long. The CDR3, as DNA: TGTGCCAGCACCCCGGCCGGGGTTTACAATCAGCCCCAGCATTTT. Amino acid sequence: CASTPAGVYNQPQHF.

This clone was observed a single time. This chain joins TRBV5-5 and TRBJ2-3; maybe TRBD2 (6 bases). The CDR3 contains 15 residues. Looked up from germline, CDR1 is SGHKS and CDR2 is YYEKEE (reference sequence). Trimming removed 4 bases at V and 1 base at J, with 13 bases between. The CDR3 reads CASSDGTPGTDTQYF. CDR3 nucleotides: TGTGCCAGCAGCGACGGGACTCCAGGCACAGATACGCAGTATTTT.

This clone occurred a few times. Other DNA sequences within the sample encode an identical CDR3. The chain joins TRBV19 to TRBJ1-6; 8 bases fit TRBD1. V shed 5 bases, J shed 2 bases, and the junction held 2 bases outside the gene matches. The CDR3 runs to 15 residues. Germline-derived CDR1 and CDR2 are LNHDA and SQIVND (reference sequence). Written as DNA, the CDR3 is TGTGCCAGTAGTTCAGGGGGCGCCTATAATTCACCCCTCCACTTT. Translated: CASSSGGAYNSPLHF.

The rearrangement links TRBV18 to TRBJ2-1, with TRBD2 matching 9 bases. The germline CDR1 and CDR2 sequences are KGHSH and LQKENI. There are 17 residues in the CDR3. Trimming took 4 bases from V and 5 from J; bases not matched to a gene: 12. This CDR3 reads CASSLLTPGLANNEQFF. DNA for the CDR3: TGTGCCAGCTCACTCCTTACCCCGGGACTAGCTAACAATGAGCAGTTCTTC.

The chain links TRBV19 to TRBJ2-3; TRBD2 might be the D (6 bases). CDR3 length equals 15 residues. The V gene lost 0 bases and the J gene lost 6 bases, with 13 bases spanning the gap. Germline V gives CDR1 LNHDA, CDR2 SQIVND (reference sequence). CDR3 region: CASSIEYGRGDTQYF. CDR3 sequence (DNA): TGTGCCAGTAGTATAGAGTACGGGAGAGGTGATACGCAGTATTTT.

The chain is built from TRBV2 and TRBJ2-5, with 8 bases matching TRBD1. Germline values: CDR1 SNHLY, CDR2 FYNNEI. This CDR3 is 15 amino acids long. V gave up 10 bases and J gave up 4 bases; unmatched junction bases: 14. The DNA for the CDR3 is TGTGCCATCCCCCGGACAGGGCTGAAAAGAGAGACCCAGTACTTC. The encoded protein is CAIPRTGLKRETQYF.

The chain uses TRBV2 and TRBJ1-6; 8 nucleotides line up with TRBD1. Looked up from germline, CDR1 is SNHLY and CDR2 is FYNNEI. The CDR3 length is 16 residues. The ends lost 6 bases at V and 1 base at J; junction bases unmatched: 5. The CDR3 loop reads CASRGRDRSYNSPLHF. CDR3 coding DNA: TGTGCCAGCAGGGGCAGGGACAGGTCCTATAATTCACCCCTCCACTTT.

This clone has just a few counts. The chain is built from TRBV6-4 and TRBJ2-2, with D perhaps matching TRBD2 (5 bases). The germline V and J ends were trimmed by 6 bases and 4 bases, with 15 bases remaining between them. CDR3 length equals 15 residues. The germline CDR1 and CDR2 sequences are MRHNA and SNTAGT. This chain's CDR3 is CASSSGELGTGELFF. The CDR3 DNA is TGTGCCAGCAGCTCCGGGGAATTGGGCACCGGGGAGCTGTTTTTT.

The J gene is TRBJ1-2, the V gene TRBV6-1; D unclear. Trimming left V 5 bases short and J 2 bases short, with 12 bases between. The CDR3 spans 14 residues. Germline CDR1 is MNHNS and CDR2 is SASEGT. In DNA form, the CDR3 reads TGTGCCAGCAGTCCAACGGAGGGAAACTATGGCTACACCTTC. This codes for CASSPTEGNYGYTF.

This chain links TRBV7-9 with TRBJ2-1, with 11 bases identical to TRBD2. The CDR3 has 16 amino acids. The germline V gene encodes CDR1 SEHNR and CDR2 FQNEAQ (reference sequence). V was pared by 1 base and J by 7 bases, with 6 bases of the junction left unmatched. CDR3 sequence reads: CASSLGSSGGKNEQFF. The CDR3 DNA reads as TGTGCCAGCAGCTTAGGGTCTAGCGGGGGGAAGAATGAGCAGTTCTTC. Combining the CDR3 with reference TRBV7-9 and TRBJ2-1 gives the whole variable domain DTGVSQNPRHKITKRGQNVTFRCDPISEHNRLYWYRQTLGQGPEFLTYFQNEAQLEKSRLLSDRFSAERPKGSFSTLEIQRTEQGDSAMYLCASSLGSSGGKNEQFFGPGTRLTVL.

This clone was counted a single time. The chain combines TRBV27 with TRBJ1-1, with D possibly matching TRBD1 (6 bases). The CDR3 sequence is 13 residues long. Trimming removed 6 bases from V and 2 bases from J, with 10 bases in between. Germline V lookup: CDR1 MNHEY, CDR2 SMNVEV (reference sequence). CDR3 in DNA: TGTGCCAGCAGAGAAGGGGGTAACACTGAAGCTTTCTTT. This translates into CASREGGNTEAFF.

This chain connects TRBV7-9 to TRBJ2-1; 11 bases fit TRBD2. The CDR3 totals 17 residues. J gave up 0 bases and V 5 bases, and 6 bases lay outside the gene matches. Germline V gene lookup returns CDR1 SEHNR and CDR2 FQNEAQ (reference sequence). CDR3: CASSPRLAGSSYNEQFF. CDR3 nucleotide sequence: TGTGCCAGCAGCCCAAGACTAGCGGGAAGCTCCTACAATGAGCAGTTCTTC.

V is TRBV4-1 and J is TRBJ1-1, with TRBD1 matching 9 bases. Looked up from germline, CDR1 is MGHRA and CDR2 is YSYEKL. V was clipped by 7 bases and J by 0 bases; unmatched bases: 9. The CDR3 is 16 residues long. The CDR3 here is CASNPGQGTMNTEAFF. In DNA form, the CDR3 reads TGCGCCAGCAACCCGGGACAGGGTACCATGAACACTGAAGCTTTCTTT.

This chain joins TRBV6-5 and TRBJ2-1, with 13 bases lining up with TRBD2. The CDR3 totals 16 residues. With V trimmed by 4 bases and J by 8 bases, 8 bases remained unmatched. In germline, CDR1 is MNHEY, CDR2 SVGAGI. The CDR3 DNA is TGTGCCAGCAGTTCCCCGACTAGCGGGAGGATCTATGAGCAGTTCTTC. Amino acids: CASSSPTSGRIYEQFF.

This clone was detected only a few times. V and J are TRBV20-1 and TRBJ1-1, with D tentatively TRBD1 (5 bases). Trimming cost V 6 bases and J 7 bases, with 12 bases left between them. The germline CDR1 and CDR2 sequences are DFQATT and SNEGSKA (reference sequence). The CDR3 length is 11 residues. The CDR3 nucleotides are TGCAGTGCGACCAGGGAAATTGAAGCTTTCTTT. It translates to CSATREIEAFF.

Here the CDR3 reads CASSSPPTGTYEQYF. In DNA form, the CDR3 reads TGTGCCAGCAGTTCCCCTCCTACTGGTACCTACGAGCAGTACTTC. This chain uses TRBV28 with TRBJ2-7, with unresolved D. The CDR3 is 15 amino acids. From germline, CDR1 is MDHEN and CDR2 SYDVKM. Trimming shortened V by 4 bases and J by 2 bases, and 15 bases separated the two germline ends.

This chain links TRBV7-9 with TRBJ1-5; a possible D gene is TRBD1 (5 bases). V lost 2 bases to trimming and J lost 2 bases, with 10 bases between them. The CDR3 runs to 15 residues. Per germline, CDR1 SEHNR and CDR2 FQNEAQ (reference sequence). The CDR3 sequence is CASSLSRVGNQPQHF. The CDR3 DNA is TGTGCCAGCAGCTTAAGCAGGGTAGGCAATCAGCCCCAGCATTTT.

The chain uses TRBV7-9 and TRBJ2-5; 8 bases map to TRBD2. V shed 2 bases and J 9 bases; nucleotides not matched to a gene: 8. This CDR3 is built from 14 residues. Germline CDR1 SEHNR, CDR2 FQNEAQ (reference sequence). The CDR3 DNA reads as TGTGCCAGCAGCTTATTGACTAGCGCGAAGGCCCAGTACTTC. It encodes CASSLLTSAKAQYF.

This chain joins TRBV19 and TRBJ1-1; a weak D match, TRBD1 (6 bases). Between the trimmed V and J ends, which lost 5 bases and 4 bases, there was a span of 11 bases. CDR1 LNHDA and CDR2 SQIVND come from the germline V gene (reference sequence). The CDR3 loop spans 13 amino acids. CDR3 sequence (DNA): TGTGCCAGTAGTGCACAGGGTTTCACTGAAGCTTTCTTT. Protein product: CASSAQGFTEAFF.